This T cell receptor beta chain was found in a study of T cells after yellow fever vaccination. Study outcomes and limitations: Post-booster reappearance was seen for most primary-vaccination clones (roughly 96% CD4, 75% to 90% CD8).

CDR3 length: 15 residues. The V and J ends lost 4 bases and 10 bases, in that order; junction bases with no gene match: 12. CDR1 SGHTA and CDR2 FQGNSA come from the germline V gene. TCRdb analysed the 5' RACE reads with MiXCR anew, one entry per CDR3 protein. The sample consists of just under 600,000 distinct CDR3 sequences, approximately 12% of them appearing once. Comments on this clonotype: The antigen is unknown.

The specimen was PBMCs, collected on the day of the yellow fever booster vaccination. This receptor was identified in a man aged 30-40 years who received the YFV17D yellow fever vaccine. The chain has TRBV7-2 and TRBJ2-3; the match to TRBD2 covers 9 bases. CDR3 protein: CASSWPGLAGYAQYF. As DNA, the CDR3 is TGTGCCAGCAGCTGGCCGGGACTAGCTGGGTATGCGCAGTATTTT.